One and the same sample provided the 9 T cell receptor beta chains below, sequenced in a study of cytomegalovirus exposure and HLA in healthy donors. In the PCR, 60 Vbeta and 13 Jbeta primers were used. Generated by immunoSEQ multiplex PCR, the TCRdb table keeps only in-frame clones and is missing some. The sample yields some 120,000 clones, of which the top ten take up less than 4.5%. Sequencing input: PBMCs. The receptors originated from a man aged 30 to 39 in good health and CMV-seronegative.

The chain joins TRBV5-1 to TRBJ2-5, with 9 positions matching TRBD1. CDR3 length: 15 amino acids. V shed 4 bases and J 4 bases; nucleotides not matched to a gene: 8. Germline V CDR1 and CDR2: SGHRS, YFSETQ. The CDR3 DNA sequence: TGCGCCAGCAGCACGGGTACAGGGGGCGGAGAGACCCAGTACTTC. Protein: CASSTGTGGGETQYF.

The CDR3, as DNA: TGTGCCAGCAGTGGGGGGCTAGCGGATACTAGCACAGATACGCAGTATTTT. Translated: CASSGGLADTSTDTQYF. The chain links TRBV2 to TRBJ2-3; possibly TRBD2 for D (7 bases). Germline-derived CDR1 and CDR2 are SNHLY and FYNNEI. CDR3 length equals 17 residues. Between the trimmed V and J ends, which lost 4 bases and 0 bases, there was a span of 17 bases.

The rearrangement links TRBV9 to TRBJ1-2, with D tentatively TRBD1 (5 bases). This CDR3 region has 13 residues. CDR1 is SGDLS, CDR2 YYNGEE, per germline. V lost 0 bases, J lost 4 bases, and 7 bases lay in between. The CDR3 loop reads CASSVGTIYGYTF. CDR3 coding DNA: TGTGCCAGCAGCGTAGGGACAATCTATGGCTACACCTTC.

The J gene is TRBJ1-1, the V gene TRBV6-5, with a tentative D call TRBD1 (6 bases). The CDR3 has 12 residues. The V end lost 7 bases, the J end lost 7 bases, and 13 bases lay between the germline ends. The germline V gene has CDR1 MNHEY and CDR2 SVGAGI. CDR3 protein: CASMRGWSEAFF. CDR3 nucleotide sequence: TGTGCCAGCATGAGGGGGTGGAGTGAAGCTTTCTTT.

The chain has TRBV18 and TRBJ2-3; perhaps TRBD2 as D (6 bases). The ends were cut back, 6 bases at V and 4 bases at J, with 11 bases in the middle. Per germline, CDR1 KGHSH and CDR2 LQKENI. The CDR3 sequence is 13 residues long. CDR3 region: CASSVTSPDTQYF. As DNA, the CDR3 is TGTGCCAGCTCCGTCACTAGCCCAGATACGCAGTATTTT.

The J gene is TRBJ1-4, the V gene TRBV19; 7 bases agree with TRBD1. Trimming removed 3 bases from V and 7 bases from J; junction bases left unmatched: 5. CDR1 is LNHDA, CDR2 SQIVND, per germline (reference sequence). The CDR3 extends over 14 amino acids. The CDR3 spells CASSIRQGGEKLFF. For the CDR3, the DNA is TGTGCCAGTAGTATCCGACAGGGCGGTGAAAAACTGTTTTTT.

CDR3 loop: CASSPRQVEKLFF. The CDR3 DNA follows: TGTGCCAGCTCACCACGACAGGTCGAAAAACTGTTTTTT. The rearrangement joins TRBV18 to TRBJ1-4; TRBD1 might be the D (6 bases). V dropped 1 base and J dropped 8 bases, with 8 bases sitting between them. Germline loops: CDR1 KGHSH, CDR2 LQKENI. The CDR3 is 13 amino acids.

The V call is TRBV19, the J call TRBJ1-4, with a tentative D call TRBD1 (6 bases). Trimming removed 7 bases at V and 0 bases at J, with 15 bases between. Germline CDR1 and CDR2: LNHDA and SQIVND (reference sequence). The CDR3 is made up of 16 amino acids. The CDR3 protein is CASNPRRGTTNEKLFF. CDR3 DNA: TGTGCCAGTAATCCTCGAAGGGGGACAACTAATGAAAAACTGTTTTTT.

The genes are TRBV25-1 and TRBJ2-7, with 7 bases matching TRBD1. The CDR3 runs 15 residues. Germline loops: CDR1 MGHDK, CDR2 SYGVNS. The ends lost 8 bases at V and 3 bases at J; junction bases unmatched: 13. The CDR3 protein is CASCNGQVGSYEQYF. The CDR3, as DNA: TGTGCCAGCTGTAATGGACAGGTTGGGAGCTACGAGCAGTACTTC.